This paragraph reports one T cell receptor (beta chain). From germline, CDR1 is KGHSH and CDR2 LQKENI. V was trimmed by 1 base and J by 3 bases, leaving 12 bases between them. The CDR3 runs to 16 residues. These data belong to a study of blood T cell repertoires in COVID-19. Turning to the study itself: COVID-19 samples from acute and convalescent phases originated in the United States, Italy and Spain. In each case, the material was cDNA or gDNA derived from T cells, B-cell-depleted T cells, or PBMCs.

Original analysis: Amplified reference gene primers provided the basis for estimating nucleated cell counts. Assay used: immunoSEQ multiplex PCR; TCRdb lists only in-frame clones, some missing. V, J and clone size are taken as reported in that table, and D and trimming were inferred from the DNA itself. The table has 200,000 to 300,000 clones, around 84% seen once. Sample: peripheral blood. This rearrangement joins TRBV18 to TRBJ2-2; D perhaps matches TRBD1 (5 bases). The TCR comes from a man in his sixties with acute or convalescent COVID-19. The CDR3 DNA sequence: TGTGCCAGCTCACCACGGCAGGCCAGGGACACCGGGGAGCTGTTTTTT. This gives the protein CASSPRQARDTGELFF.